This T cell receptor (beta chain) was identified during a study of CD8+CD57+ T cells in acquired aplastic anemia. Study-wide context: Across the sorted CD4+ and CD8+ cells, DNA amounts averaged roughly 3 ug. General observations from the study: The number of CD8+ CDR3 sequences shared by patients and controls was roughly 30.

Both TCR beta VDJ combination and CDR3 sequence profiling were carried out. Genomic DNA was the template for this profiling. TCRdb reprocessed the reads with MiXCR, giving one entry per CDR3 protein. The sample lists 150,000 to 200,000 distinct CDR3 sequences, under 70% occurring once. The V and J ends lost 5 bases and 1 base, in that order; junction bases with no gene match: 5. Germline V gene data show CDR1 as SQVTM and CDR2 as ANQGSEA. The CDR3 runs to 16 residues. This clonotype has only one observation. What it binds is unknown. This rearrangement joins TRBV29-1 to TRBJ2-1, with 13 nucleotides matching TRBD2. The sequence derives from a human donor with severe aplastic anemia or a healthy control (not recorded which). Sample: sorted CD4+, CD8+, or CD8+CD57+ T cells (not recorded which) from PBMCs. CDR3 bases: TGCAGCGTTCCCCGGACTAGCGGGAGATCCTACAATGAGCAGTTCTTC. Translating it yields CSVPRTSGRSYNEQFF.